This T cell receptor beta chain was captured in a study of shared clonotypes between healthy human individuals. Method: immunoSEQ multiplex PCR; TCRdb's copy keeps in-frame clones and lacks some. Counted here are a few million clones, 93% occurring once; the ten biggest clones make up 1.5% to 2%. The naive CD8 subset, CD45RO-negative cells positively selected for CCR7, excluded terminally differentiated effector memory CD45RA+ cells. CDR3 length: 19 amino acids. The germline V gene encodes CDR1 SGHRS and CDR2 YFSETQ. The J segment lost 12 bases and the V segment lost 3 bases, leaving 24 bases of the junction unmatched.

The sequenced sample was naive CD8+ T cells from PBMCs. The TCR sequence derives from a man younger than 35 in good health. Some clones in this sample may be carry-over from other donors' samples. The rearrangement joins TRBV5-1 to TRBJ2-7; 13 bases line up with TRBD2. The CDR3 sequence is CASSSKYSLAGTSGNGLYF. DNA of the CDR3: TGCGCCAGCAGCTCGAAGTACTCCTTAGCCGGGACTAGCGGGAATGGACTGTACTTC.